This T cell receptor (beta chain) was sequenced during a study of blood T cell repertoires in COVID-19. Per germline, CDR1 SQVTM and CDR2 ANQGSEA. V lost 2 bases and J 8 bases, leaving 12 bases between the germline ends. The CDR3 contains 12 residues. The method was immunoSEQ multiplex PCR; TCRdb's version includes in-frame clones alone and lacks a portion of them. The profile shows around 160,000 clones, roughly 84% of them singletons. This clone has only one observation. This clonotype originated in a human donor in a cohort sampled during active COVID-19. The chain has TRBV29-1 and TRBJ1-2; possibly TRBD1 for D (6 bases). Source material: peripheral blood. The CDR3 loop reads CSVENPGEGYTF. For the CDR3, the DNA is TGCAGCGTTGAAAATCCAGGGGAAGGCTACACCTTC.